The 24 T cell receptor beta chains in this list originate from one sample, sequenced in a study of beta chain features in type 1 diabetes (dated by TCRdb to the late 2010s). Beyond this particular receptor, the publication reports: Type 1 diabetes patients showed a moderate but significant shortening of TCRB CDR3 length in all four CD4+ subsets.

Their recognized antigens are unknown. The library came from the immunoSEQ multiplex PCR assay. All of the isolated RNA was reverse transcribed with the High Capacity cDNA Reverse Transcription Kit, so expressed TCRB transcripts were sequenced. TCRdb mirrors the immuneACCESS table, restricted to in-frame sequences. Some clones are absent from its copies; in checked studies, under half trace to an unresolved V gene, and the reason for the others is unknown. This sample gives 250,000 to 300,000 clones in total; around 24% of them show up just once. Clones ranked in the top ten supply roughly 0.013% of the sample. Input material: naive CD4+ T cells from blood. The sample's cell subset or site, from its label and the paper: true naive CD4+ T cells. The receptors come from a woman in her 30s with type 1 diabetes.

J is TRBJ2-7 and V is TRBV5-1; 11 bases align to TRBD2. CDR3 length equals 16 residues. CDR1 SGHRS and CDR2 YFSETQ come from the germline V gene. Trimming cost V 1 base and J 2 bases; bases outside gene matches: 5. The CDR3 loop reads CASSLTGTSGTYEQYF. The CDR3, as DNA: TGCGCCAGCAGCTTGACCGGGACTAGCGGAACCTACGAGCAGTACTTC. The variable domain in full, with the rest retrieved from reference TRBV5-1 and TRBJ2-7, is KAGVTQTPRYLIKTRGQQVTLSCSPISGHRSVSWYQQTPGQGLQFLFEYFSETQRNKGNFPGRFSGRQFSNSRSEMNVSTLELGDSALYLCASSLTGTSGTYEQYFGPGTRLTVT.

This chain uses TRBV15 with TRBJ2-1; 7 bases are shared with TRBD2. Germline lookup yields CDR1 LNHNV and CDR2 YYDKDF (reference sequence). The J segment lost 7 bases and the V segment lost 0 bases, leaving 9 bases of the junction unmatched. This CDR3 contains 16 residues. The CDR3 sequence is CATSRDPRGSGNEQFF. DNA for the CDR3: TGTGCCACCAGCAGAGATCCTCGCGGGAGTGGTAATGAGCAGTTCTTC.

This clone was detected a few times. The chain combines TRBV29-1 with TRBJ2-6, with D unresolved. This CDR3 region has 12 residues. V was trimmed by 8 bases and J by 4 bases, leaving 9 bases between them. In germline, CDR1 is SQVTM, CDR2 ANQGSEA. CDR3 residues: CSIVSGANVLTF. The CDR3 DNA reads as TGCAGCATTGTCTCCGGGGCCAACGTCCTGACTTTC.

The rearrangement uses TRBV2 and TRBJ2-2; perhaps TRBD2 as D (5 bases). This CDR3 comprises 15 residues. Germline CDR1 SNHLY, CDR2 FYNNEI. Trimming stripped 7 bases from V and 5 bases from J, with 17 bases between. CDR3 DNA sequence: TGTGCCAGCAATGGACGGGGTGTTTGGACCGGGGAGCTGTTTTTT. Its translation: CASNGRGVWTGELFF. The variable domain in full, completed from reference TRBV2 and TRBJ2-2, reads EPEVTQTPSHQVTQMGQEVILRCVPISNHLYFYWYRQILGQKVEFLVSFYNNEISEKSEIFDDQFSVERPDGSNFTLKIRSTKLEDSAMYFCASNGRGVWTGELFFGEGSRLTVL.

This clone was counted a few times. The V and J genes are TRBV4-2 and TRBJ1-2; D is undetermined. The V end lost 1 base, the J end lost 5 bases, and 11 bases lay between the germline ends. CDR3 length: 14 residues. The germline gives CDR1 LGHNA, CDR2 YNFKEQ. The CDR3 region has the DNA TGTGCCAGCAGCCAAGTTGCCCCACTTTATGGCTACACCTTC. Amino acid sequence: CASSQVAPLYGYTF.

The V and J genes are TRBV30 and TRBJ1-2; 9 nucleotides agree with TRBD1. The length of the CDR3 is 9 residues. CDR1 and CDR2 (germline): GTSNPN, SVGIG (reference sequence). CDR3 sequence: CAIGTGRTF. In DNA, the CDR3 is TGTGCGATTGGGACAGGGAGGACCTTC.

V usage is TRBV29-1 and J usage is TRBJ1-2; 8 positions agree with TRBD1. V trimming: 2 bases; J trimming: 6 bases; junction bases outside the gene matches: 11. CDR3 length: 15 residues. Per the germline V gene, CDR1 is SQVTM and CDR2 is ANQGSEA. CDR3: CSVERGRAGGNGYTF. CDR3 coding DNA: TGCAGCGTTGAAAGGGGCCGGGCAGGGGGCAATGGCTACACCTTC.

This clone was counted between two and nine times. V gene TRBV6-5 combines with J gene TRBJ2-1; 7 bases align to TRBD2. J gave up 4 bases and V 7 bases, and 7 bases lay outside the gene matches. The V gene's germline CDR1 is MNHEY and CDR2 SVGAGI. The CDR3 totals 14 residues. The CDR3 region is CASIPAGRYNEQFF. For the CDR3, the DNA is TGTGCCAGCATCCCAGCGGGACGGTACAATGAGCAGTTCTTC.

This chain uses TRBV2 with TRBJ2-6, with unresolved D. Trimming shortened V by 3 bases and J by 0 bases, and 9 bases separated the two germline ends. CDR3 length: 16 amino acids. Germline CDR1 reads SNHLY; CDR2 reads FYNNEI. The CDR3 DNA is TGTGCCAGCAGTGACCAGGCCGGCTCTGGGGCCAACGTCCTGACTTTC. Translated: CASSDQAGSGANVLTF.

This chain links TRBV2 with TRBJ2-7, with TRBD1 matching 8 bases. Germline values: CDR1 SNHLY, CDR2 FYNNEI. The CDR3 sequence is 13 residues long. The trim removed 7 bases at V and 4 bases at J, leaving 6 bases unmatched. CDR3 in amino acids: CASTDRVGYEQYF. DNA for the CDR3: TGTGCCAGCACGGACAGGGTAGGATACGAGCAGTACTTC.

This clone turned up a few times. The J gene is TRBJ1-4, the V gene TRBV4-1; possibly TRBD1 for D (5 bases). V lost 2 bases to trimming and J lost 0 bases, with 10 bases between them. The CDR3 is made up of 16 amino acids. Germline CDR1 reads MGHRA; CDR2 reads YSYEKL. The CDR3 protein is CASSQRGEATNEKLFF. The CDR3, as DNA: TGCGCCAGCAGCCAAAGAGGGGAGGCAACTAATGAAAAACTGTTTTTT.

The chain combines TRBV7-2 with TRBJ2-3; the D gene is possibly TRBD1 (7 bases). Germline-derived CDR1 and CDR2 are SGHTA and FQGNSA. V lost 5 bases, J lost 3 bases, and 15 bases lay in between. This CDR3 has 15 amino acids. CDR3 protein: CASSPRQGGTDTQYF. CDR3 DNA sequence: TGTGCCAGCAGCCCACGACAGGGAGGAACAGATACGCAGTATTTT.

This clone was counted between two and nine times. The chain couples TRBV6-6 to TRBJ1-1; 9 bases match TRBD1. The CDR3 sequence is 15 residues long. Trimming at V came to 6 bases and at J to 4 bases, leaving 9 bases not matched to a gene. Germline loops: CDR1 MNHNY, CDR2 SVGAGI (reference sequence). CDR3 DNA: TGTGCCAGCAGACAGGGGGCGCCGAGGGGCACTGAAGCTTTCTTT. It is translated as CASRQGAPRGTEAFF.

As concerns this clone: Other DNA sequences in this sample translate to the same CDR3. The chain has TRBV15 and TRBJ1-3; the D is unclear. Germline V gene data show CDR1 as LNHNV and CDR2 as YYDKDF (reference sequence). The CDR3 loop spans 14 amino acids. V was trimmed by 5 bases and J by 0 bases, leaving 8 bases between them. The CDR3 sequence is CATSRRSSGNTIYF. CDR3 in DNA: TGTGCCACCAGCCGGAGAAGCTCTGGAAACACCATATATTTT.

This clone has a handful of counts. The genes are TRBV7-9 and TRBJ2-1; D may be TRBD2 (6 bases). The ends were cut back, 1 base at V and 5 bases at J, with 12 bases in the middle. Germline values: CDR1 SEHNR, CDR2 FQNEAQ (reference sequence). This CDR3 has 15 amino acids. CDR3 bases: TGTGCCAGCAGCTTAGGGCTAGCGTCCGACAATGAGCAGTTCTTC. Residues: CASSLGLASDNEQFF.

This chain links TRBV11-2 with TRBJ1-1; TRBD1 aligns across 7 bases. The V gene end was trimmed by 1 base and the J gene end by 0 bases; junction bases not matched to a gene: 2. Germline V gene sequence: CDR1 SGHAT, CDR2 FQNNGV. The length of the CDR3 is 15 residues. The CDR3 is CASSLAGQMNTEAFF. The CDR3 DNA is TGTGCCAGCAGCTTAGCGGGACAGATGAACACTGAAGCTTTCTTT.

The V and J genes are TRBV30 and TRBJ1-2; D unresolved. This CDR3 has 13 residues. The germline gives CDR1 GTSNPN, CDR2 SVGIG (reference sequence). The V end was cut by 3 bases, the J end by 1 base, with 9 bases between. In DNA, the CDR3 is TGTGCCTGGAGGGTGGAGGATAACTATGGCTACACCTTC. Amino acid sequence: CAWRVEDNYGYTF.

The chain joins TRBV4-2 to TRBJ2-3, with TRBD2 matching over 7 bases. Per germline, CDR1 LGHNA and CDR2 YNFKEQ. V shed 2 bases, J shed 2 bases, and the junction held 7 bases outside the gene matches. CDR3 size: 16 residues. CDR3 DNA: TGTGCCAGCAGCCAACGCGGACTAGATAACACAGATACGCAGTATTTT. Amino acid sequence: CASSQRGLDNTDTQYF.

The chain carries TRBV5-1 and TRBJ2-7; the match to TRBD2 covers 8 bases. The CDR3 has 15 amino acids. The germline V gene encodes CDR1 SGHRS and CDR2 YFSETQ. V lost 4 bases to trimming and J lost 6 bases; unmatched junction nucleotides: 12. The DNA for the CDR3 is TGCGCCAGCAGCCTCGCGGGGGGCGTCATCCGCGAGCAGTACTTC. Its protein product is CASSLAGGVIREQYF.

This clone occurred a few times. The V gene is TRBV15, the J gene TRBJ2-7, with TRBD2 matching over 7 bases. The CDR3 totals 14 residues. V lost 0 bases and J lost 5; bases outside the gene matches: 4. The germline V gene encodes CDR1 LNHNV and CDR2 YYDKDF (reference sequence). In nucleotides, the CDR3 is TGTGCCACCAGCAGAGATTCTGGGGGGGACGAGCAGTACTTC. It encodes CATSRDSGGDEQYF.

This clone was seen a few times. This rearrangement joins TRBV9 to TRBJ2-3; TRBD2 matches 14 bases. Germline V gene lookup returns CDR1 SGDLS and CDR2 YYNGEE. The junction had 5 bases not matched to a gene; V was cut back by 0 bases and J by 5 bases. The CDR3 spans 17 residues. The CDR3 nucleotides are TGTGCCAGCAGCGTAGCGGGCGGACTAGCGGGAGGAGATACGCAGTATTTT. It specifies CASSVAGGLAGGDTQYF.

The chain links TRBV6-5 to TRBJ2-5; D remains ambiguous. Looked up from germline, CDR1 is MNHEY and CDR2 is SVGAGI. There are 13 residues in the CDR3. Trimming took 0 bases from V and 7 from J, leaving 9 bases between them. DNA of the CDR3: TGTGCCAGCAGTTACTCGAAAACCGGGACCCAGTACTTC. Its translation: CASSYSKTGTQYF.

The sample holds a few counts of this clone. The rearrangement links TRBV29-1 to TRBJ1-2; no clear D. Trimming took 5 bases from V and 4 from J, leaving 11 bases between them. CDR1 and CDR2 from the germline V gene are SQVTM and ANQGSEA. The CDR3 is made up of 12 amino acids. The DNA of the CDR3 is TGCAGCGTTTCAGGAGAGGGCTATGGCTACACCTTC. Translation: CSVSGEGYGYTF. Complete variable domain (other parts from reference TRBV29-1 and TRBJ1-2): SAVISQKPSRDICQRGTSLTIQCQVDSQVTMMFWYRQQPGQSLTLIATANQGSEATYESGFVIDKFPISRPNLTFSTLTVSNMSPEDSSIYLCSVSGEGYGYTFGSGTRLTVV.

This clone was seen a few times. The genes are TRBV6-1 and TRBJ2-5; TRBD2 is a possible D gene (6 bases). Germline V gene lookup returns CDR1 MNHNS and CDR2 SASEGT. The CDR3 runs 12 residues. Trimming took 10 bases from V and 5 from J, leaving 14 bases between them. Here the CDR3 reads CATRGSGETQYF. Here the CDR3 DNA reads TGTGCCACCCGGGGGTCTGGGGAGACCCAGTACTTC.